The count of the clone carrying this T cell receptor (beta chain) is one. The trim removed 5 bases at V and 0 bases at J, leaving 6 bases unmatched. The CDR3 consists of 15 residues. CDR1 and CDR2 (germline): PRHDT, FYEKMQ (reference sequence). Assay used: immunoSEQ multiplex PCR; TCRdb lists only in-frame clones, some missing. The repertoire holds about 29,000 clones, around 90% seen once, with roughly 10% in the top ten. This sample was taken from a study of OX40 agonist ivuxolimab in advanced cancers. The sequencing here drew on CD4+ or CD8+ T cells sorted from blood, taken in a trial of the OX40 agonist ivuxolimab. The sequence came from an adult with an advanced solid tumor such as melanoma, head and neck, liver or kidney cancer. V is TRBV13 and J is TRBJ2-7; TRBD1 aligns across 8 bases. The CDR3 nucleotides read TGTGCCAGCAGCCGCGGACAGGGAAGCTCCTACGAGCAGTACTTC. Translating it yields CASSRGQGSSYEQYF.